A single sample gave rise to the 32 T cell receptor beta chains below, sequenced in a study of CD8 T cells in ankylosing spondylitis. TCRdb itself ran the 5' RACE reads through MiXCR, one entry per CDR3 protein. The repertoire consists of about 250,000 distinct CDR3 sequences, with approximately 8.4% occurring once and the leading ten covering around 4.9%. The material sequenced was blood, either unsorted or a sorted T cell fraction (not recorded which). All receptors come from a female donor with ankylosing spondylitis or in good health (not recorded which).

This clonotype has ten or more counts. V and J are TRBV20-1 and TRBJ2-7; TRBD2 matches 10 bases. This CDR3 has 13 residues. Germline V lookup: CDR1 DFQATT, CDR2 SNEGSKA (reference sequence). Trimming cost V 5 bases and J 6 bases; bases outside gene matches: 7. The CDR3 DNA reads TGCAGTGCTCAAGCGGGAGGGCAACGCGAGCAGTACTTC. Its translation is CSAQAGGQREQYF.

This clonotype was counted ten times or more. V and J are TRBV28 and TRBJ2-7; D remains unclear. The CDR3 covers 13 residues. Germline V gene lookup returns CDR1 MDHEN and CDR2 SYDVKM. Trimming shortened V by 4 bases and J by 4 bases, and 11 bases separated the two germline ends. Here the CDR3 reads CASSSTYSYEQYF. DNA for the CDR3: TGTGCCAGCAGTTCAACCTACAGTTACGAGCAGTACTTC.

The chain couples TRBV7-2 to TRBJ2-1, with 10 bases aligning to TRBD2. CDR3 size: 18 residues. J was trimmed by 6 bases and V by 11 bases; bases with no gene match: 22. Germline V gene data show CDR1 as SGHTA and CDR2 as FQGNSA. CDR3 bases: TGTGCCCTCTCCCCGGGACTAGCGATCCTAAAAGGGGGCAATGAGCAGTTCTTC. As protein: CALSPGLAILKGGNEQFF.

This clonotype was seen only a few times. The CDR3 region has the DNA TGCAGTGCTAGGGGGTCGAGTGAAAGCGGGGCAAACACAGATACGCAGTATTTT. Translation gives CSARGSSESGANTDTQYF. The chain carries TRBV20-1 and TRBJ2-3; 7 bases align to TRBD2. J was trimmed by 2 bases and V by 3 bases; bases with no gene match: 17. The CDR3 covers 18 residues. CDR1 and CDR2 (germline): DFQATT, SNEGSKA (reference sequence).

This clonotype was found many times. The genes are TRBV9 and TRBJ2-2; perhaps TRBD1 as D (6 bases). V was cut by 0 bases and J by 3 bases, with 12 bases left in between. The CDR3 covers 16 residues. Looked up from germline, CDR1 is SGDLS and CDR2 is YYNGEE. CDR3 sequence reads: CASSVGAGVDTGELFF. The CDR3 coding sequence is TGTGCCAGCAGCGTAGGGGCAGGGGTCGACACCGGGGAGCTGTTTTTT.

In its sample, this clonotype was seen many times. The chain carries TRBV12-3 or TRBV12-4 and TRBJ1-4; 7 nucleotides line up with TRBD1. Trimming took 7 bases from V and 4 from J; bases not matched to a gene: 6. The CDR3 runs to 14 residues. In nucleotides, the CDR3 is TGTGCCAGCAAACCGGGACAGAATAATGAAAAACTGTTTTTT. Amino acids: CASKPGQNNEKLFF.

The table lists this clonotype with many counts. V is TRBV20-1 and J is TRBJ2-5, with D hard to call. V dropped 7 bases and J dropped 2 bases, with 11 bases sitting between them. This CDR3 contains 12 residues. The V gene's germline CDR1 is DFQATT and CDR2 SNEGSKA (reference sequence). This CDR3 is CSVHGRQETQYF. As DNA, the CDR3 is TGCAGTGTACACGGAAGACAAGAGACCCAGTACTTC.

This clonotype occurred many times. The chain combines TRBV6-5 with TRBJ1-1, with D tentatively TRBD1 (6 bases). The CDR3 runs to 15 residues. CDR1 and CDR2 (germline): MNHEY, SVGAGI. Trimming cost V 4 bases and J 3 bases, with 15 bases left between them. The CDR3 loop reads CASSFSTGGDTEAFF. The CDR3 nucleotides are TGTGCCAGCAGTTTCTCGACAGGAGGGGACACTGAAGCTTTCTTT.

Concerning this clonotype: One base away lies a much larger clone, so this may be a sequencing read error. The chain recombines TRBV20-1 with TRBJ2-3; either TRBD1 or TRBD2 may supply D (5 bases each). Looked up from germline, CDR1 is DFQATT and CDR2 is SNEGSKA (reference sequence). The CDR3 contains 12 residues. DNA for the CDR3: TGCAGTGTTAGAGGGGACCGCCGGGAGCAGTATTTT. Translated: CSVRGDRREQYF.

This clonotype was picked up a small number of times. The chain carries TRBV12-3 or TRBV12-4 and TRBJ2-7, with 7 bases identical to TRBD2. V dropped 6 bases and J dropped 4; count of bases not matched to a gene: 15. This CDR3 is 16 amino acids long. CDR3 in DNA: TGTGCCAGCAGCTCGGGGGGAGCAGGCGGAATTTACGAGCAGTACTTC. Translating it yields CASSSGGAGGIYEQYF.

There are many counts of this clonotype. V usage is TRBV7-2 and J usage is TRBJ2-2; possibly TRBD2 for D (5 bases). V was shortened by 3 bases and J by 0 bases, with 8 bases between the two germline ends. Germline V lookup: CDR1 SGHTA, CDR2 FQGNSA. This CDR3 comprises 15 residues. CDR3 nucleotide sequence: TGTGCCAGCAGCTTGAGGGCCGCGAACACCGGGGAGCTGTTTTTT. Its translation: CASSLRAANTGELFF.

This clonotype was found many times. The V and J genes are TRBV4-3 and TRBJ1-2; D is perhaps TRBD1 (5 bases). Germline CDR1 reads LGHNA; CDR2 reads YSLEER. The V and J ends lost 4 bases and 2 bases respectively, with 14 bases between them. The CDR3 is 15 residues long. CDR3 sequence (DNA): TGCGCCAGCAGCCCAAACAAAGGGGAGAACTATGGCTACACCTTC. Translated, it gives CASSPNKGENYGYTF.

This clonotype was picked up many times. The chain joins TRBV10-3 to TRBJ1-1; D ambiguous. The CDR3 covers 12 residues. Germline V gene data show CDR1 as ENHRY and CDR2 as SYGVKD. Trimming took off 7 bases at V and 6 bases at J, with 12 bases between the two ends. CDR3 sequence reads: CAIKVSGAEAFF. In DNA form, the CDR3 reads TGTGCCATCAAAGTTTCCGGGGCTGAAGCTTTCTTT.

This clonotype was picked up many times. The genes are TRBV6-5 and TRBJ1-3, with 7 bases matching TRBD1. Germline V gene lookup returns CDR1 MNHEY and CDR2 SVGAGI. This CDR3 is built from 17 residues. Trimming at V came to 0 bases and at J to 1 base, leaving 6 bases not matched to a gene. The CDR3 reads CASSYSARTGSGNTIYF. CDR3 DNA sequence: TGTGCCAGCAGTTACTCGGCTAGGACAGGTTCTGGAAACACCATATATTTT.

This clonotype was detected ten times or more. CDR3 bases: TGCGCCAGCAGTGAGCTACGGGGAGGCACCGGGGAGCTGTTTTTT. Translation gives CASSELRGGTGELFF. The chain carries TRBV10-1 and TRBJ2-2, with D perhaps TRBD2 (6 bases). The CDR3 is 15 residues long. V was shortened by 2 bases and J by 4 bases, with 11 bases between the two germline ends. Looked up from germline, CDR1 is WNHNN and CDR2 is SYGVQD (reference sequence).

The chain uses TRBV5-1 and TRBJ1-2; the D gene is possibly TRBD1 (6 bases). The CDR3 has 16 amino acids. Germline lookup yields CDR1 SGHRS and CDR2 YFSETQ. Trimming stripped 2 bases from V and 1 base from J, with 15 bases between. CDR3 sequence (DNA): TGCGCCAGCAGCTTCGCCAGGGGTGAGGTTAACTATGGCTACACCTTC. Its translation: CASSFARGEVNYGYTF.

The sample holds a few counts of this clonotype. V is TRBV7-8 and J is TRBJ2-2; D unresolved. This CDR3 is 14 amino acids long. The germline gives CDR1 SGHVS, CDR2 FQNEAQ. V was trimmed by 5 bases and J by 7 bases, leaving 14 bases between them. The CDR3 nucleotides are TGTGCCAGCAGCAGTGAGTCTGGTTTCGGGGAGCTGTTTTTT. This sequence encodes CASSSESGFGELFF.

About this clonotype itself: A much bigger clone sits one base away, suggesting this may be a read error. The rearrangement joins TRBV14 to TRBJ1-4, with 7 bases identical to TRBD1. The germline V gene has CDR1 SGHDN and CDR2 FVKESK. The CDR3 contains 16 residues. The DNA for the CDR3 is TGTGCCAGCAGCCGATCGGGGACAGCCTTTAATGAAAAACTGCTTTTT. Translated: CASSRSGTAFNEKLLF.

This clonotype has at least ten counts. This chain connects TRBV7-2 to TRBJ1-4; D perhaps matches TRBD1 (6 bases). Germline V CDR1 and CDR2: SGHTA, FQGNSA. The CDR3 spans 14 residues. V dropped 6 bases and J dropped 3 bases, with 11 bases sitting between them. The CDR3 protein is CASSPDRANEKLFF. CDR3 sequence (DNA): TGTGCCAGCAGTCCGGACAGAGCTAATGAAAAACTGTTTTTT.

This clonotype was seen ten or more times. DNA for the CDR3: TGCAGTGCTGAGAGGGGGGACACCATATATTTT. Protein sequence: CSAERGDTIYF. The chain recombines TRBV20-1 with TRBJ1-3; D may be TRBD1 (6 bases). The ends were cut back, 5 bases at V and 8 bases at J, with 10 bases in the middle. The CDR3 runs to 11 residues. From germline, CDR1 is DFQATT and CDR2 SNEGSKA (reference sequence).

This clonotype was picked up many times. The chain links TRBV7-2 to TRBJ1-2; 7 bases match TRBD1. This CDR3 spans 12 amino acids. The V segment lost 3 bases and the J segment 7 bases; nucleotides outside the gene matches: 2. Germline CDR1 is SGHTA and CDR2 is FQGNSA. The CDR3 region has the DNA TGTGCCAGCAGCTTTGACAGGGTTGGCTACACCTTC. Protein product: CASSFDRVGYTF.

A word on this clonotype: Since a much larger clone is just one base distant, this may be a read error. The chain uses TRBV10-2 and TRBJ1-3; D not certain. The germline gives CDR1 WSHSY, CDR2 SAAADI. This CDR3 has 13 residues. CDR3 loop: CASTLAGGSTIYF. CDR3 sequence (DNA): TGCGCCAGCACCTTAGCGGGAGGAAGCACCATATATTTT.

This clonotype was observed a handful of times. The junction does not match germline at one end; this may be a read error. This sequence joins TRBV7-9 and TRBJ1-3; TRBD1 aligns across 8 bases. The V gene's germline CDR1 is SEHNR and CDR2 FQNEAQ (reference sequence). The length of the CDR3 is 13 residues. CDR3 nucleotide sequence: TGTGCCAGCAGCTTTTCGGGACAGGTCGATACTCTATGG. Translated, it gives CASSFSGQVDTLW.

This clonotype was detected ten times or more. The chain combines TRBV5-1 with TRBJ2-1; tentative D call: TRBD2 (6 bases). V was cut by 0 bases and J by 12 bases, with 13 bases left in between. Germline V CDR1 and CDR2: SGHRS, YFSETQ. The CDR3 runs 13 residues. The CDR3 sequence: CASSLDGVGGQFF. The CDR3 DNA reads as TGCGCCAGCAGCTTGGATGGCGTCGGGGGGCAGTTCTTC.

At least ten counts were recorded for this clonotype. This chain connects TRBV20-1 to TRBJ2-1; either TRBD1 or TRBD2 may fit D (6 bases each). Germline CDR1 and CDR2: DFQATT and SNEGSKA (reference sequence). The ends were cut back, 3 bases at V and 4 bases at J, with 19 bases in the middle. The CDR3 is made up of 16 amino acids. The CDR3 DNA reads TGCAGTGCTAGTGGGCTTAGGGGGGAGAATTACAATGAGCAGTTCTTC. Translated: CSASGLRGENYNEQFF.

This clonotype was picked up many times. CDR3 DNA sequence: TGCAGTGCTAGAGATCCCGGCGGGAGCTATGAGCAGTTCTTC. Its translation: CSARDPGGSYEQFF. The gene calls are TRBV20-1 and TRBJ2-1; 7 bases are shared with TRBD2. This CDR3 is 14 amino acids long. The V gene's germline CDR1 is DFQATT and CDR2 SNEGSKA (reference sequence). Trimming took 0 bases from V and 8 from J; bases not matched to a gene: 7.

The sample holds many counts of this clonotype. The rearrangement links TRBV24-1 to TRBJ2-1; 13 bases are shared with TRBD2. Trimming at V came to 3 bases and at J to 7 bases, leaving 5 bases not matched to a gene. This CDR3 comprises 16 residues. The germline gives CDR1 KGHDR, CDR2 SFDVKD. CDR3 sequence reads: CATSDGLAGEYNEQFF. The CDR3 coding sequence is TGTGCCACCAGTGATGGACTAGCGGGAGAGTATAATGAGCAGTTCTTC.

Details on this clonotype: This may arise from a read error, as a much more abundant clone is one base away. The chain couples TRBV3-1 to TRBJ1-2; 8 nucleotides match TRBD1. Germline loops: CDR1 LGHDT, CDR2 YNNKEL (reference sequence). This CDR3 is 16 amino acids long. The CDR3 sequence is CASSPSDGQGNYDYTF. Written as DNA, the CDR3 is TGTGCCAGCAGCCCTAGCGACGGACAGGGAAACTATGACTACACCTTC.

Only one count was recorded for this clonotype. A much larger clone differs by one base, so this may be a read error. The J gene is TRBJ1-1, the V gene TRBV20-1; no firm D call. CDR1 and CDR2 from the germline V gene are DFQATT and SNEGSKA (reference sequence). CDR3 length equals 14 residues. V was shortened by 3 bases and J by 1 base, with 12 bases between the two germline ends. The CDR3 coding sequence is TGCAGTGCTAGTCGCCTGGTTCCGAACACTGAAGCTTTCTTT. The encoded protein is CSASRLVPNTEAFF.

This clonotype was recorded many times. The rearrangement uses TRBV7-2 and TRBJ2-3; 7 bases are shared with TRBD2. CDR3 length equals 15 residues. With 5 bases clipped from V and 0 bases from J, the junction kept 5 bases outside the gene matches. Germline V gene lookup returns CDR1 SGHTA and CDR2 FQGNSA. CDR3 nucleotide sequence: TGTGCCAGCAGCCCGGGACTACCCAGCACAGATACGCAGTATTTT. Translation gives CASSPGLPSTDTQYF.

Many counts were recorded for this clonotype. V and J are TRBV14 and TRBJ2-1, with D perhaps TRBD2 (5 bases). V lost 2 bases and J 4 bases, leaving 18 bases between the germline ends. The CDR3 is made up of 17 amino acids. Germline V gene sequence: CDR1 SGHDN, CDR2 FVKESK. The CDR3 reads CASSQRTPIPSYNEQFF. CDR3 DNA: TGTGCCAGCAGCCAAAGGACTCCCATCCCATCTTACAATGAGCAGTTCTTC.

This clonotype was counted ten times or more. The chain employs TRBV4-3 and TRBJ1-2; 7 bases match TRBD1. Germline loops: CDR1 LGHNA, CDR2 YSLEER. CDR3 length equals 16 residues. The V gene end was trimmed by 2 bases and the J gene end by 5 bases; junction bases not matched to a gene: 11. CDR3 loop: CASSQLQGFEIYGYTF. CDR3 sequence (DNA): TGCGCCAGCAGCCAATTACAGGGGTTCGAGATTTATGGCTACACCTTC.